In its sample, the clone carrying this T cell receptor (beta chain) was seen a few times. This record comes from a study of blood T cells in healthy people across ages. The second PCR ran about 6 to 11 cycles with a sample-barcoded 5' primer and J-beta primers. TCRdb recomputed calls from the 5' RACE reads with MiXCR, one row per CDR3 protein. The table has some 1.4 million distinct CDR3 sequences, 35% to 45% seen once; the top ten hold roughly 7.9%. The junction had 14 bases not matched to a gene; V was cut back by 3 bases and J by 4 bases. CDR1 is DFQATT and CDR2 is SNEGSKA in the germline V gene (reference sequence). This CDR3 is built from 17 residues.

The sequenced sample was blood. J is TRBJ1-2 and V is TRBV20-1; TRBD1 aligns across 10 bases. This receptor was obtained from a young woman in good health. The CDR3 loop reads CSASGVKPGQGTYGYTF. The CDR3, as DNA: TGCAGTGCTAGTGGGGTTAAGCCGGGACAGGGGACCTATGGCTACACCTTC.